These 2 T cell receptor beta chains originate from one sample sequenced in a study of spatial heterogeneity in lung cancer. Study-wide findings and caveats: Expanded intratumoral alpha and beta TCR counts tracked tumor mutation counts.

Via MiXCR, TCRdb re-called the 5' RACE reads, giving one row per CDR3 protein. The sample lists roughly 3,700 distinct CDR3 sequences, under 7% occurring once. Time point in this sample: sample taken at primary tumor resection. No antigen is known for these receptors. Sequences were derived from lung tumor tissue, sampled at surgery. Receptors were obtained from a male donor with early-stage non-small cell lung cancer.

This chain connects TRBV6-4 to TRBJ2-2, with 8 bases identical to TRBD1. The CDR3 length is 17 residues. Germline-derived CDR1 and CDR2 are MRHNA and SNTAGT. V shed 11 bases and J 4 bases; nucleotides not matched to a gene: 18. CDR3 in DNA: TGTGCCCACCCCGACAGGGGTCTTCCGCGGGGCACCGGGGAGCTGTTTTTT. Encoded protein: CAHPDRGLPRGTGELFF.

This clonotype was seen a few times. The chain employs TRBV6-1 and TRBJ2-5; D not certain. Between the trimmed V and J ends, which lost 3 bases and 5 bases, there was a span of 19 bases. Germline V lookup: CDR1 MNHNS, CDR2 SASEGT. The CDR3 length is 16 residues. This CDR3 reads CASSDGFLGSGETQYF. Written as DNA, the CDR3 is TGTGCCAGCAGTGACGGTTTTTTAGGGTCCGGTGAGACCCAGTACTTC.